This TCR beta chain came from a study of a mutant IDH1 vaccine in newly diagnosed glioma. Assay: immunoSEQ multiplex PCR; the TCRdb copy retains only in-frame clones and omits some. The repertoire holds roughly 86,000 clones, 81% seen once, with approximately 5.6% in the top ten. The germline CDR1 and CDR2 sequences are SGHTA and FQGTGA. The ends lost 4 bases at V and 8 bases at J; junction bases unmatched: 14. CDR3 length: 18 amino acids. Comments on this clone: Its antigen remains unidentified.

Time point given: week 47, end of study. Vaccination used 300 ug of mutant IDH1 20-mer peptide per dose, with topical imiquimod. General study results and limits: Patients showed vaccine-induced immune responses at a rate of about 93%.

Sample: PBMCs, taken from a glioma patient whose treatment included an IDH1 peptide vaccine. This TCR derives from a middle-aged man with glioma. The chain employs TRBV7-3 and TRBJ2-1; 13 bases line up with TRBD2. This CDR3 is CASSSKTRLAGGSYEQFF. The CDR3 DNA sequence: TGTGCCAGCAGCTCAAAAACCCGACTAGCGGGAGGATCCTATGAGCAGTTCTTC.